The source of this T cell receptor beta chain is a study of cytomegalovirus exposure and HLA in healthy donors. The V gene's germline CDR1 is MRHNA and CDR2 SNTAGT. With V trimmed by 5 bases and J by 2 bases, 5 bases remained unmatched. This CDR3 comprises 15 residues. Comments on this clone: What it binds is not known.

Overall study findings and caveats: It was taken for granted in presence/absence analyses that sequencing depth across donors was roughly uniform. As a later analysis revealed, most CMV-associated TCR beta chains appeared HLA-restricted. TCR sequences were mostly rare, though some public TCRs occurred in many donors. Per a prior analysis, the majority of TCR beta V segments were productive roughly 90% or roughly 30% of the time.

PCR primers comprised 60 Vbeta and 13 Jbeta primers. Using immunoSEQ multiplex PCR, the repertoire was profiled, and TCRdb retains in-frame clones only, with some absent. Of roughly 170,000 clones listed, about four fifths are singletons. This TCR came from a man between 18 and 29 years old in good health and CMV-seronegative. The sequenced sample was PBMCs. This chain joins TRBV6-4 and TRBJ2-1; 8 bases match TRBD2. CDR3 residues: CASSSTSGTYNEQFF. The CDR3 DNA is TGTGCCAGCAGTTCAACTAGCGGCACCTACAATGAGCAGTTCTTC.